What follows are 18 T cell receptor beta chains derived from one specimen sequenced in a study of cytomegalovirus exposure and HLA in healthy donors. Vbeta (60) and Jbeta (13) primers were used in the PCR. Sequenced by immunoSEQ multiplex PCR; TCRdb stores in-frame clones only, minus some. Seen here are roughly 150,000 clones, roughly 85% observed once, and the top ten hold approximately 1.3%. Material for sequencing was PBMCs. Receptors originate from a man younger than 40 in good health and CMV-seronegative.

The V gene is TRBV28, the J gene TRBJ2-1; D may be TRBD2 (5 bases). Germline V CDR1 and CDR2: MDHEN, SYDVKM. This CDR3 spans 11 amino acids. The germline V and J ends were trimmed by 7 bases and 9 bases, with 10 bases remaining between them. The CDR3 loop reads CASTRAGEQFF. The CDR3 coding sequence is TGTGCCAGCACCCGTGCGGGTGAGCAGTTCTTC.

This chain uses TRBV9 with TRBJ2-5; weak D call: TRBD2 (6 bases). V shed 0 bases and J shed 5 bases, with 11 bases lying between them. The CDR3 has 14 amino acids. In germline, CDR1 is SGDLS, CDR2 YYNGEE. The CDR3 DNA reads as TGTGCCAGCAGCGTAGGTGGGGGGAGGGAGACCCAGTACTTC. This encodes CASSVGGGRETQYF. Combining the CDR3 with reference TRBV9 and TRBJ2-5 gives the whole variable domain DSGVTQTPKHLITATGQRVTLRCSPRSGDLSVYWYQQSLDQGLQFLIQYYNGEERAKGNILERFSAQQFPDLHSELNLSSLELGDSALYFCASSVGGGRETQYFGPGTRLLVL.

The chain recombines TRBV28 with TRBJ1-1; the D is unclear. The V end was cut by 3 bases, the J end by 2 bases, with 4 bases between. The CDR3 totals 12 residues. Germline-derived CDR1 and CDR2 are MDHEN and SYDVKM. The CDR3 loop reads CASSFVNTEAFF. As DNA, the CDR3 is TGTGCCAGCAGTTTCGTTAACACTGAAGCTTTCTTT.

This clone was observed a single time. This chain uses TRBV18 with TRBJ2-7, with TRBD2 identical over 9 bases. V shed 2 bases, J shed 2 bases, and the junction held 4 bases outside the gene matches. The germline CDR1 and CDR2 sequences are KGHSH and LQKENI. The CDR3 is 15 amino acids. CDR3 nucleotide sequence: TGTGCCAGCTCACCAAGGACTAGCGAAGCCTACGAGCAGTACTTC. Translation: CASSPRTSEAYEQYF.

The CDR3 sequence: CASSFFHPGPYEQYF. The CDR3 bases are TGTGCCAGCAGTTTTTTTCACCCCGGTCCCTACGAGCAGTACTTC. The rearrangement uses TRBV27 and TRBJ2-7, with D unresolved. Deletions cut 3 bases from V and 2 bases from J, with 14 bases between. The CDR3 contains 15 residues. Per the germline V gene, CDR1 is MNHEY and CDR2 is SMNVEV (reference sequence).

CDR3 residues: CASSPVGQGDEQYF. As DNA, the CDR3 is TGTGCCAGCTCACCAGTCGGACAGGGCGACGAGCAGTACTTC. The J gene is TRBJ2-7, the V gene TRBV18, with 8 bases matching TRBD1. The germline V gene encodes CDR1 KGHSH and CDR2 LQKENI. V shed 2 bases and J 5 bases; nucleotides not matched to a gene: 5. The CDR3 runs to 14 residues.

The chain carries TRBV6-1 and TRBJ2-7; 9 bases are shared with TRBD2. The V and J ends lost 2 bases and 5 bases, in that order; junction bases with no gene match: 10. The CDR3 loop spans 16 amino acids. Looked up from germline, CDR1 is MNHNS and CDR2 is SASEGT. This chain's CDR3 is CASSENLAGSAHEQYF. CDR3 nucleotide sequence: TGTGCCAGCAGTGAAAACCTAGCGGGGTCTGCCCACGAGCAGTACTTC.

CDR3: CASSTRDRGSEQYF. The DNA for the CDR3 is TGCGCCAGCAGCACCCGGGACAGGGGATCTGAGCAGTACTTC. The J gene is TRBJ2-7, the V gene TRBV5-1, with 10 bases lining up with TRBD1. V lost 4 bases to trimming and J lost 7 bases; unmatched junction nucleotides: 8. The CDR3 spans 14 residues. CDR1 and CDR2 from the germline V gene are SGHRS and YFSETQ.

The genes are TRBV29-1 and TRBJ2-5, with TRBD1 matching 10 bases. V lost 7 bases and J lost 7; bases outside the gene matches: 6. CDR3 size: 12 residues. Germline V lookup: CDR1 SQVTM, CDR2 ANQGSEA. In nucleotides, the CDR3 is TGCAGCGGGGGGGACAGGGGAGGGACCCAGTACTTC. Protein sequence: CSGGDRGGTQYF.

Remarks on this clone: Germline is not matched at one junction end, which may reflect a read error. This chain uses TRBV7-7 with TRBJ2-1; TRBD1 aligns across 8 bases. This CDR3 contains 15 residues. Germline-derived CDR1 and CDR2 are SSHAT and FNYEAQ (reference sequence). CDR3 loop: CASSSGTGPYNEQFF. In DNA form, the CDR3 reads TGTGCTAGCAGCTCGGGGACAGGACCCTACAATGAGCAGTTCTTC.

V usage is TRBV30 and J usage is TRBJ2-5; 8 bases line up with TRBD1. V trimming: 4 bases; J trimming: 4 bases; junction bases outside the gene matches: 2. CDR3 size: 12 residues. CDR1 and CDR2 (germline): GTSNPN, SVGIG (reference sequence). CDR3 sequence: CAWNTGGETQYF. The CDR3 DNA follows: TGTGCCTGGAACACAGGGGGAGAGACCCAGTACTTC.

V usage is TRBV11-2 and J usage is TRBJ2-3, with 11 bases fitting TRBD2. The CDR3 length is 17 residues. V gave up 5 bases and J gave up 2 bases; unmatched junction bases: 9. The germline gives CDR1 SGHAT, CDR2 FQNNGV. The CDR3 spells CASSNRLAGPFTDTQYF. In DNA, the CDR3 is TGTGCCAGCAGCAACCGACTAGCGGGGCCTTTCACAGATACGCAGTATTTT.

This chain uses TRBV4-2 with TRBJ2-2; 7 nucleotides line up with TRBD1. Germline values: CDR1 LGHNA, CDR2 YNFKEQ. This CDR3 has 17 amino acids. Germline trimming cut 3 bases from V and 5 bases from J; bases unmatched to any gene: 12. The CDR3 loop reads CASSQNPTGMLTGELFF. The CDR3 coding sequence is TGTGCCAGCAGCCAGAACCCGACAGGGATGTTAACCGGGGAGCTGTTTTTT.

This clone was seen just once. The chain couples TRBV11-2 to TRBJ2-5; D possibly corresponds to TRBD2 (7 bases). Trimming removed 7 bases at V and 4 bases at J, with 22 bases between. CDR3 length equals 16 residues. Germline V CDR1 and CDR2: SGHAT, FQNNGV. The CDR3 DNA reads as TGTGCCAGCACGTTCCCCTTTCCCGGGGGGCGAGAGACCCAGTACTTC. Amino acids: CASTFPFPGGRETQYF.

This chain links TRBV27 with TRBJ1-4; maybe TRBD1 (6 bases). Trimming shortened V by 6 bases and J by 4 bases, and 12 bases separated the two germline ends. This CDR3 spans 14 amino acids. Germline-derived CDR1 and CDR2 are MNHEY and SMNVEV (reference sequence). CDR3 bases: TGTGCCAGCAGCCCGTGGACAGATAATGAAAAACTGTTTTTT. Translating it yields CASSPWTDNEKLFF.

V gene TRBV5-1 combines with J gene TRBJ2-1; D is perhaps TRBD2 (5 bases). The CDR3 length is 14 residues. Germline CDR1 reads SGHRS; CDR2 reads YFSETQ. V lost 0 bases and J 2 bases, leaving 6 bases between the germline ends. CDR3 bases: TGCGCCAGCAGCTTGGCTAGCCCCTACAATGAGCAGTTCTTC. Amino acid sequence: CASSLASPYNEQFF.

The sample holds a few counts of this clone. This chain joins TRBV12-5 and TRBJ2-1; a possible D gene is TRBD1 (6 bases). CDR1 and CDR2 from the germline V gene are LGHNT and FRNRAP. The CDR3 extends over 16 amino acids. Trimming cost V 2 bases and J 1 base, with 12 bases left between them. CDR3 sequence (DNA): TGTGCTAGTGGTTTGATCAGGGGTGCATCCTACAATGAGCAGTTCTTC. Protein sequence: CASGLIRGASYNEQFF.

This clone showed up just a few times. This chain connects TRBV10-3 to TRBJ1-4; 8 bases line up with TRBD1. The V segment lost 4 bases and the J segment 6 bases; nucleotides outside the gene matches: 1. The CDR3 is 13 amino acids. Germline assignment: CDR1 ENHRY and CDR2 SYGVKD. CDR3 sequence: CAISGQGYEKLFF. CDR3 sequence (DNA): TGTGCCATCAGTGGACAGGGGTATGAAAAACTGTTTTTT.